The next 17 T cell receptor beta chains were all read from a single sample in a study of blood T cells in healthy people across ages. Combining a sample-barcoded 5' primer with a J-beta primer mix, a second PCR ran for 7 to 11 cycles. TCRdb reprocessed the 5' RACE reads with MiXCR, giving one entry per CDR3 protein. The sample shows about 1.8 million distinct CDR3 sequences, around half of them seen only once. The sequenced sample consisted of blood. Receptor source: a woman in her 40s in good health.

The V call is TRBV7-8, the J call TRBJ2-3, with TRBD2 matching over 7 bases. Per germline, CDR1 SGHVS and CDR2 FQNEAQ. J lost 11 bases, V lost 8 bases, and 10 bases had no gene match. CDR3 length: 12 amino acids. CDR3 DNA sequence: TGTGCCAGCGGCTCAGATGGGGGGGGGCAGTATTTT. This gives the protein CASGSDGGGQYF.

The V gene is TRBV11-2, the J gene TRBJ2-4, with 7 bases matching TRBD2. The CDR3 contains 18 residues. With 5 bases clipped from V and 0 bases from J, the junction kept 13 bases outside the gene matches. Germline loops: CDR1 SGHAT, CDR2 FQNNGV. The CDR3 region has the DNA TGTGCCAGCAGCCGAGGGAGGGATAGGCACCTAGCCAAAAACATTCAGTACTTC. Its protein product is CASSRGRDRHLAKNIQYF.

This clonotype has ten or more counts. This chain joins TRBV20-1 and TRBJ1-4; D remains unclear. V lost 2 bases to trimming and J lost 8 bases, with 9 bases between them. CDR1 is DFQATT and CDR2 is SNEGSKA in the germline V gene (reference sequence). The CDR3 totals 12 residues. CDR3 in amino acids: CSARPGNEKLFF. DNA for the CDR3: TGCAGTGCTAGACCGGGAAACGAAAAACTGTTTTTT.

This chain uses TRBV7-2 with TRBJ1-6, with 7 nucleotides matching TRBD1. The ends lost 6 bases at V and 7 bases at J; junction bases unmatched: 3. Germline assignment: CDR1 SGHTA and CDR2 FQGNSA. The CDR3 extends over 13 amino acids. CDR3 sequence: CASRDRANSPLHF. The CDR3 nucleotides are TGTGCCAGCAGAGACAGGGCAAATTCACCCCTCCACTTT.

This clonotype has just a few counts. The chain is built from TRBV7-2 and TRBJ2-5; 8 bases match TRBD2. The CDR3 runs to 14 residues. Germline V gene lookup returns CDR1 SGHTA and CDR2 FQGNSA. The trim removed 8 bases at V and 1 base at J, leaving 6 bases unmatched. In DNA, the CDR3 is TGTGCCAGCGGACTACTAGCGGCCCAAGAGACCCAGTACTTC. It codes for CASGLLAAQETQYF.

The chain links TRBV10-3 to TRBJ1-6; D gene uncertain. V gave up 2 bases and J gave up 0 bases, with 14 bases separating them. The germline V gene has CDR1 ENHRY and CDR2 SYGVKD. The CDR3 is 18 amino acids. The CDR3: CAISEGVLSGSYNSPLHF. The CDR3 DNA reads as TGTGCCATCAGTGAGGGGGTTCTCAGTGGCTCCTATAATTCACCCCTCCACTTT.

This rearrangement joins TRBV6-6 to TRBJ1-1, with unresolved D. The germline V gene encodes CDR1 MNHNY and CDR2 SVGAGI (reference sequence). The CDR3 runs to 12 residues. V lost 8 bases, J lost 3 bases, and 10 bases lay in between. This chain's CDR3 is CASGFRDTEAFF. In DNA, the CDR3 is TGTGCCAGCGGGTTTCGGGACACTGAAGCTTTCTTT.

This clonotype was seen only a few times. This chain links TRBV12-5 with TRBJ2-3, with D maybe TRBD1 (6 bases). The CDR3 consists of 14 residues. The V and J ends lost 1 base and 1 base respectively, with 6 bases between them. CDR1 and CDR2 from the germline V gene are LGHNT and FRNRAP. Here the CDR3 DNA reads TGTGCTAGTGGTTTGGGACAGGGCACAGATACGCAGTATTTT. It translates to CASGLGQGTDTQYF.

Only a few counts were recorded for this clonotype. V is TRBV28 and J is TRBJ1-2; 9 nucleotides align to TRBD1. Per the germline V gene, CDR1 is MDHEN and CDR2 is SYDVKM. J gave up 1 base and V 5 bases, and 5 bases lay outside the gene matches. The CDR3 has 15 residues. The CDR3 DNA follows: TGTGCCAGCAGTCCCCCGACAGGGGGTAACTATGGCTACACCTTC. Its translation is CASSPPTGGNYGYTF.

This sequence joins TRBV6-6 and TRBJ1-1; D perhaps matches TRBD1 (6 bases). V was cut by 5 bases and J by 1 base, with 17 bases left in between. In germline, CDR1 is MNHNY, CDR2 SVGAGI (reference sequence). The CDR3 sequence is 16 residues long. The CDR3 sequence: CASSPQGRIPNTEAFF. Here the CDR3 DNA reads TGTGCCAGCAGTCCACAGGGTCGAATACCGAACACTGAAGCTTTCTTT.

The J gene is TRBJ2-4, the V gene TRBV5-1; 11 bases line up with TRBD1. The CDR3 is made up of 18 amino acids. The ends lost 4 bases at V and 0 bases at J; junction bases unmatched: 9. Germline V CDR1 and CDR2: SGHRS, YFSETQ. CDR3 sequence: CASSGSPGQGGAKNIQYF. For the CDR3, the DNA is TGCGCCAGCAGCGGTTCGCCGGGACAGGGGGGAGCCAAAAACATTCAGTACTTC.

This chain links TRBV12-5 with TRBJ2-6; D is unresolved. Trimming took off 3 bases at V and 0 bases at J, with 3 bases between the two ends. Germline CDR1 is LGHNT and CDR2 is FRNRAP. The CDR3 runs to 14 residues. The CDR3 bases are TGTGCTAGTGGTTTAGGCTCTGGGGCCAACGTCCTGACTTTC. Its translation: CASGLGSGANVLTF.

V is TRBV11-2 and J is TRBJ2-3; 9 bases map to TRBD2. V dropped 4 bases and J dropped 1; count of bases not matched to a gene: 3. Germline V CDR1 and CDR2: SGHAT, FQNNGV. There are 15 residues in the CDR3. The CDR3 protein is CASSSGLARTDTQYF. The CDR3 coding sequence is TGTGCCAGCAGCTCGGGACTAGCCCGCACAGATACGCAGTATTTT.

The rearrangement joins TRBV14 to TRBJ2-5; 9 bases fit TRBD2. The CDR3 has 15 amino acids. The ends lost 4 bases at V and 5 bases at J; junction bases unmatched: 8. CDR1 is SGHDN and CDR2 is FVKESK in the germline V gene. Here the CDR3 DNA reads TGTGCCAGCAGCCCCGATTTGACTAGCGGCGAGACCCAGTACTTC. This sequence encodes CASSPDLTSGETQYF.

The rearrangement joins TRBV29-1 to TRBJ2-5, with TRBD1 identical over 10 bases. Trimming removed 2 bases from V and 3 bases from J; junction bases left unmatched: 6. The CDR3 is 15 residues long. The germline CDR1 and CDR2 sequences are SQVTM and ANQGSEA. CDR3: CSVESDRGWEETQYF. The CDR3 DNA is TGCAGCGTTGAATCGGACAGGGGGTGGGAAGAGACCCAGTACTTC.

V is TRBV29-1 and J is TRBJ2-3; 11 bases fit TRBD2. CDR1 is SQVTM and CDR2 is ANQGSEA in the germline V gene. The CDR3 extends over 18 amino acids. After removal of 8 bases from V and 0 bases from J, the junction contained 16 bases not matched to a gene. CDR3 region: CSPVLAGGQFFSTDTQYF. The DNA for the CDR3 is TGCAGCCCCGTGCTAGCGGGGGGACAATTCTTTAGCACAGATACGCAGTATTTT.

This clonotype was seen more than once but under ten times. The chain uses TRBV3-1 and TRBJ2-5; D may be TRBD1 (6 bases). Trimming left V 4 bases short and J 1 base short, with 22 bases between. The CDR3 length is 18 residues. Germline loops: CDR1 LGHDT, CDR2 YNNKEL (reference sequence). CDR3 DNA: TGTGCCAGCAGCCCGACACATGAGATGGGGGCCATCCAAGAGACCCAGTACTTC. Translating gives CASSPTHEMGAIQETQYF.